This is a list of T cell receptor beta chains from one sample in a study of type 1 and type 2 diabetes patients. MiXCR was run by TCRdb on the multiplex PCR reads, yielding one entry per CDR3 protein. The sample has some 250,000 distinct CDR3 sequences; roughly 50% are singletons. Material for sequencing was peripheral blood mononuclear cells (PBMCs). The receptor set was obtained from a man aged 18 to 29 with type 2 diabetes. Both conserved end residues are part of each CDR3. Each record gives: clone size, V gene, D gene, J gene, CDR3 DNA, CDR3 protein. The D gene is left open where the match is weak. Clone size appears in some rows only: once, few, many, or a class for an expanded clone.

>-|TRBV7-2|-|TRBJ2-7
TGTGCCAGCAGCTTGGCCGGGACAGCGGGCTACGAGCAGTACTTC
CASSLAGTAGYEQYF
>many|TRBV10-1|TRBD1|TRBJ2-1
TGCGCCAGCAGTGCCACCGGGACAGGATCCAATGAGCAGTTCTTC
CASSATGTGSNEQFF
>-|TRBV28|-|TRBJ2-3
TGTGCCAGATGCCTCAGGACCAGCACAGATACGCAGTATTTT
CARCLRTSTDTQYF
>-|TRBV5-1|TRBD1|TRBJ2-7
TGCGCCAGCAGCCGGCCGGACAGGGGAATCCACGAGCAGTACTTC
CASSRPDRGIHEQYF
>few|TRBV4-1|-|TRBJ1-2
TGCGCCAGCAGCCAAGAAGGGACACAGGAAGGCTACACCTTC
CASSQEGTQEGYTF
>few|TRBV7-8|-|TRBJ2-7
TGTGCCAGCAGCTTAACGGACGAGCAGTACTTC
CASSLTDEQYF
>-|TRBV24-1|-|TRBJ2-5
TGTGCCACCAGTGATCCACAAGATGTTGAGACCCAGTACTTC
CATSDPQDVETQYF
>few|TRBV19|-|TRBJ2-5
TGTGCCAGTAGTATTTCGTCGGGGGTTGAGACCCAGTACTTC
CASSISSGVETQYF
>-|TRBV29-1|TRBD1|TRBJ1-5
TGCAGCGCTGGGACAGGCGGAAACAATCAGCCCCAGCATTTT
CSAGTGGNNQPQHF
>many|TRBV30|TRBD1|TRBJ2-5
TGTGCCTGGAGGACACAGGGGGAAGAGACCCAGTACTTC
CAWRTQGEETQYF
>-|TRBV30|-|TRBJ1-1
TGTGCCTGGAGGAGCCTGTCCGGGGGGGCGGGCACTGAAGCTTTCTTT
CAWRSLSGGAGTEAFF
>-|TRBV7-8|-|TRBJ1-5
TGTGCCAGCAGCCAATTCGGAGGTGGCAATCAGCCCCAGCATTTT
CASSQFGGGNQPQHF
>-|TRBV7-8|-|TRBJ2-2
TGTGCCAGCAGCTTAGTGGACAGGAACACCGGGGAGCTGTTTTTT
CASSLVDRNTGELFF
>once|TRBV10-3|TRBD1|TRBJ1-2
TGTGCCACGGAGGGGACAGGGAACTATGGCTACACCTTC
CATEGTGNYGYTF
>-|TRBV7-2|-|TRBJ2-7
TGTGCCAGCAGTCGATCCGGGGTCTACGAGCAGTACTTC
CASSRSGVYEQYF
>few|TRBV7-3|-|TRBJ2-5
TGTGCCAGCAGCTTAAGGGCAGTTAAAGAGACCCAGTACTTC
CASSLRAVKETQYF
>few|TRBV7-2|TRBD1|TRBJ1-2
TGTGCCAGCAGCTTAAGGTCAGGGGGCGCCTATGGCTACACCTTC
CASSLRSGGAYGYTF
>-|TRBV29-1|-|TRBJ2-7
TGCAGCGTCGAGAACCTCCTACGGGAGCAGTACTTC
CSVENLLREQYF
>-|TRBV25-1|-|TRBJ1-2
TGTGCCAGCAGTGAGGTGGGGAGGATCGGCTACACCTTC
CASSEVGRIGYTF
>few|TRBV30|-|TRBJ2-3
TGTGCCTCCGAGGGGGCAGATACGCAGTATTTT
CASEGADTQYF
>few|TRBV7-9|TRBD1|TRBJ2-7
TGTGCCAGCAGCTACGTACCTGACAGGGCGTACGAGCAGTACTTC
CASSYVPDRAYEQYF
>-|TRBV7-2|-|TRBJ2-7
TGTGCCAGCAGCCCACCACAGGGCAAGCAGTACTTC
CASSPPQGKQYF
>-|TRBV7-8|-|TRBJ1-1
TGTGCCAGCAGCTTAGGGGGGCCAGGAGAAGCTTTCTTT
CASSLGGPGEAFF